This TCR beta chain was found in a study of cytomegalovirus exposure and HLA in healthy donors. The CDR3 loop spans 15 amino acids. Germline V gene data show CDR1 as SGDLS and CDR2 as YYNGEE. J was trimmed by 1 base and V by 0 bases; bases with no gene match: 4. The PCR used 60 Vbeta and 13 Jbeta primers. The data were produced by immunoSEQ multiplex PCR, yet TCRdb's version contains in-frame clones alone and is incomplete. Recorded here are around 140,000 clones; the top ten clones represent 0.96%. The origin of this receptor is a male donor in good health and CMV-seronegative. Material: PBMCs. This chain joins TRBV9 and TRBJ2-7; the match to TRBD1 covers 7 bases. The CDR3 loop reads CASSVGQGRSYEQYF. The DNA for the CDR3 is TGTGCCAGCAGCGTAGGACAGGGTCGGTCCTACGAGCAGTACTTC.